This T cell receptor beta chain was found in a study of beta chain features in type 1 diabetes (dated by TCRdb to the late 2010s). Notes on the research overall: Mean age, gender distribution, total cell number and subset yield were not different between patients and healthy donors. Regulatory and stem cell-like memory subsets were isolated from only 8 patients and 8 healthy donors, whereas naive and central memory subsets came from all 30 or so donors. Across all samples, fewer than 110,000,000 sorted cells were examined, and cell number per subset correlated strongly with RNA yield. In the study, TCRB repertoires of sorted circulating CD4+ T cell subsets from recently diagnosed type 1 diabetes patients were compared with those of matched healthy donors.

This clone was counted between two and nine times. No cognate antigen has been identified for it. No base quality values were provided; no much bigger clone lies one nucleotide off. Points the paper makes about the study in general: Patients with type 1 diabetes made fewer insertions and deleted more nucleotides at VDJ recombination sites, implying thymic rearrangement abnormalities. Naive, central memory and regulatory TCRB repertoires appeared to be more alike among patients than among healthy donors. Only small numbers of individuals were included in the HLA sub-analyses, which left unresolved whether HLA type had any influence on TCRB rearrangement. Shorter templates might have been favored by PCR, but patient and control samples were amplified and corrected together, so both groups would have been affected equally by any skew. In all four CD4+ subsets, TCRB CDR3 length was moderately but significantly shorter in type 1 diabetes patients. Because cDNA was sequenced instead of genomic DNA, highly expressing activated cells could be over-represented, though the groups showed no difference in activation or CD3 levels.

All of the isolated RNA was reverse transcribed with the High Capacity cDNA Reverse Transcription Kit, so expressed TCRB transcripts were sequenced. Deep immunoSEQ sequencing was applied to naive, central memory and regulatory T cell samples, giving an average of about 3.8 million total reads per sample. Sorted cells were lysed in RLT buffer and RNA was extracted with DNase-treated RNeasy Micro or Mini kits, depending on cell number. Each cell subset was processed on its own to prevent cross-contamination, while patient and healthy donor samples were processed together. The immunoSEQ multiplex PCR was used to amplify TCRB sequences from cDNA, generating 87-bp fragments that spanned the CDR3 region. Sequencing of the amplicons was done on the Illumina HiSeq platform. The paper's data handling went like this. PCR bias was computationally corrected using synthetic template baselines, reads within Hamming distance 2 were collapsed, and singletons that could not be merged were discarded. Reads were aligned to IMGT to assign V, D and J genes, CDR3 length, and insertions or deletions at six rearrangement sites. Within each subset, clonotype counts were normalized to sorted cell number, after which true diversity and Gini coefficients were computed with the tcR R package. The overlap coefficient, calculated on TCRB nucleotide sequences, was used to quantify repertoire sharing. Out-of-frame TCRB sequences from naive cells were analyzed as a proxy for the pre-selection repertoire. Entries here come from immuneACCESS through TCRdb and include only in-frame sequences with V and J called. Some clones fail to appear in such tables; in the studies checked, an unresolved V gene covers under half of the shortfall, and the cause of the remainder is unknown. V, J and clone size reflect that table, while D and trimming were determined from the DNA. The sample has under 250,000 clones on record, around 14% of them singletons. Jointly, the top ten make up around 0.03% of the sample.

As encoded in the germline V gene, CDR1 is SGDLS while CDR2 is YYNGEE. Spanning cysteine to phenylalanine, the CDR3 consists of 15 amino acids. Only CDR3 DNA remains: 45 bases, in frame from the first base. V loses 1 base of germline sequence and J loses 4 bases, and the interval between the two ends is 12 bases. A single peripheral blood draw of approximately 100 mL on average was collected from each donor into heparinised tubes. A BD FACSAria II was used to sort naive, central memory, regulatory and stem cell-like memory CD4+ T cells with a panel that included CD45RO, CCR7, CD25, CD127, CD95 and CD27. All sorted populations exceeded 98% purity. PBMCs were isolated right away by Lymphoprep density gradient centrifugation and were stained directly, without culture. So that batch effects would be minimized, each experiment stained and sorted samples in pairs, pairing one healthy donor with one patient.

The TCR originated in a woman aged 40 to 50 in good health. The receptor chain draws on TRBV9 and TRBJ1-3; the D segment could be TRBD1, given 6 matching bases. Sequenced sample: naive CD4+ T cells from blood. The cell subset or site label here, explained by the study, means: true naive CD4+ T cells. The CDR3 has the sequence CASSVSGGEGNTIYF. The DNA reads TGTGCCAGCAGCGTATCGGGGGGCGAAGGAAACACCATATATTTT.